This T cell receptor (beta chain) was sequenced for a study of blood T cells in healthy people across ages. Study-level background: T cells yielded about one barcoded beta molecule per two cells through template switching.

The use of a sample-barcoded 5' primer and a J-beta primer mix characterized a second PCR of about 6 to 11 cycles. One entry per CDR3 protein, called by TCRdb with MiXCR from the 5' RACE reads. Of 750,000 to 950,000 distinct CDR3 sequences in the sample, about 53% were seen once. The CDR3 length is 15 residues. Germline CDR1 reads SEHNR; CDR2 reads FQNEAQ (reference sequence). For this clonotype: The junction differs from germline at one of its ends, possibly a read error.

Total RNA amounts of at least 5 micrograms were extracted per sample. Sequenced: blood. V usage is TRBV7-9 and J usage is TRBJ2-1, with 9 bases matching TRBD2. The receptor comes from a man at least 80 years old in good health. CDR3 sequence (DNA): TGTGCCAGCAGCATAGCGGGAGCGGGGAACAATGAGCAGTTCTTC. Its protein is CASSIAGAGNNEQFF.